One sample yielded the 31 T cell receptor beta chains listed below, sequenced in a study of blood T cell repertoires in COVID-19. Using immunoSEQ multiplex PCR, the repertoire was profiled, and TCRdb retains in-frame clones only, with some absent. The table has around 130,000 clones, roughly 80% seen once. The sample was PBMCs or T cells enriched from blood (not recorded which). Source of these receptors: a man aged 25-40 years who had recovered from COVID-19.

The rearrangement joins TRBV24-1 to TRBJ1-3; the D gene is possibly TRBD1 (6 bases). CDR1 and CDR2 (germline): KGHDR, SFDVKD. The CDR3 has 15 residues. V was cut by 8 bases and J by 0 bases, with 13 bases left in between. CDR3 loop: CATTATGTSGNTIYF. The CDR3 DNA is TGTGCCACCACCGCGACAGGAACCTCTGGAAACACCATATATTTT.

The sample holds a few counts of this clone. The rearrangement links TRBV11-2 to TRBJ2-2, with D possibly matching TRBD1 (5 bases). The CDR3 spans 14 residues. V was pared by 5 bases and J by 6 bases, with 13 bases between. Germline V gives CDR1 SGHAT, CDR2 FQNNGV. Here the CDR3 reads CASSLTQGSGELFF. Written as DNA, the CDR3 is TGTGCCAGCAGCCTTACTCAGGGATCCGGGGAGCTGTTTTTT.

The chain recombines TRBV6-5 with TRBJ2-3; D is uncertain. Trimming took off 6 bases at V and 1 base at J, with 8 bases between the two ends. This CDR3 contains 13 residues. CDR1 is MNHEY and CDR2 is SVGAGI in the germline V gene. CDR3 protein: CASRGDGTDTQYF. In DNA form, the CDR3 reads TGTGCCAGCAGGGGCGATGGCACAGATACGCAGTATTTT.

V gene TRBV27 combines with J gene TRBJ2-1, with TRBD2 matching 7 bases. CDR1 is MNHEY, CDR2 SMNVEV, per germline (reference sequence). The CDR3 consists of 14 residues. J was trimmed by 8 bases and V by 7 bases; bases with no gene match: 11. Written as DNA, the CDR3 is TGTGCCAGCACGGAGCGGGGACCTTTAGATGAGCAGTTCTTC. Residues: CASTERGPLDEQFF.

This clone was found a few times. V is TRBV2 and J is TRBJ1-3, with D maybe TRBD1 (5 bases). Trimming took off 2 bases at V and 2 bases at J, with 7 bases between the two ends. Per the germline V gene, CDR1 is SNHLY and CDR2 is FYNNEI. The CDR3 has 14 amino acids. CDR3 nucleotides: TGTGCCAGCAGTGAACCCAGGGCTGGAAACACCATATATTTT. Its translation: CASSEPRAGNTIYF.

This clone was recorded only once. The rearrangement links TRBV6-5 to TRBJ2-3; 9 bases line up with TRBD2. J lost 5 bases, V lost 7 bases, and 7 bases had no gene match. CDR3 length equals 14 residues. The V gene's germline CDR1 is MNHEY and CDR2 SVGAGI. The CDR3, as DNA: TGTGCCAGCACCGAGCGGGGGGTTGGAGATACGCAGTATTTT. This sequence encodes CASTERGVGDTQYF.

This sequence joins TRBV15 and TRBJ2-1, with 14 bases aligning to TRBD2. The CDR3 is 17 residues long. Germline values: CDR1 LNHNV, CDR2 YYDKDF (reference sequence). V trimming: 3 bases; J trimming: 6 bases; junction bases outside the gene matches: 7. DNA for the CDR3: TGTGCCACCAGCAGGGGGACTAGCGGGGGATTCACCAATGAGCAGTTCTTC. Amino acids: CATSRGTSGGFTNEQFF.

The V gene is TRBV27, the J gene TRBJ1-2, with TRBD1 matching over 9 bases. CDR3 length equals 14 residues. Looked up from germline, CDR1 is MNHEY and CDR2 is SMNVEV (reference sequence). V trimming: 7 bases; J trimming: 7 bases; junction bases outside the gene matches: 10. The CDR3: CASKPGQGDLGYTF. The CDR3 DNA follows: TGTGCCAGCAAGCCGGGACAGGGTGATCTTGGCTACACCTTC.

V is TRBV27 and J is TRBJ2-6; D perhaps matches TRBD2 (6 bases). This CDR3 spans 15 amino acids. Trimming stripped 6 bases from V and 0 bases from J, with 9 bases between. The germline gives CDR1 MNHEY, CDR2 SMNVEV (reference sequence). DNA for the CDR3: TGTGCCAGCAGCGCGACTAGCTCTGGGGCCAACGTCCTGACTTTC. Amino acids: CASSATSSGANVLTF.

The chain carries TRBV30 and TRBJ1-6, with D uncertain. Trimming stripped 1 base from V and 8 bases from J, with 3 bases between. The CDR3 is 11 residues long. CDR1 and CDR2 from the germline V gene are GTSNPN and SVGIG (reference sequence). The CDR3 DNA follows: TGTGCCTGGAGTGCTGATTCACCCCTCCACTTT. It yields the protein CAWSADSPLHF.

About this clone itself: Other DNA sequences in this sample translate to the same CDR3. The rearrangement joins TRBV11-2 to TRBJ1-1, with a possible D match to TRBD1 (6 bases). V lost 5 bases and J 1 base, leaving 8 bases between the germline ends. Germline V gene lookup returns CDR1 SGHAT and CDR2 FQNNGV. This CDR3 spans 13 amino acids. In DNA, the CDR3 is TGTGCCAGCAGCCTGGACAGGAACACTGAAGCTTTCTTT. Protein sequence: CASSLDRNTEAFF.

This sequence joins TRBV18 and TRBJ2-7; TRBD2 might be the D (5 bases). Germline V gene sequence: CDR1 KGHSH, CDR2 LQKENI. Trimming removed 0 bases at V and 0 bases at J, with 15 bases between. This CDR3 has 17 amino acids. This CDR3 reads CASSPPKLAGDSYEQYV. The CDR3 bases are TGTGCCAGCTCACCACCAAAGCTAGCCGGGGACTCCTACGAGCAGTACGTC.

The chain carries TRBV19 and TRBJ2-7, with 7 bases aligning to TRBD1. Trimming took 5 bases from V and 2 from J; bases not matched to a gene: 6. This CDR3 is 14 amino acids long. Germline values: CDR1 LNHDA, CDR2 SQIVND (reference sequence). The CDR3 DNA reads TGTGCCAGTAGTCCCCAAGGACAGGCCTACGAGCAGTACTTC. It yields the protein CASSPQGQAYEQYF.

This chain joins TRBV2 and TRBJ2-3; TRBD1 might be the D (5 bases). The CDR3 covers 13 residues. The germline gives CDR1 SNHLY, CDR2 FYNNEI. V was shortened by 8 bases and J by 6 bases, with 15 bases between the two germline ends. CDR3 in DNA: TGTGCCAGCTACCAGGGTTTAGTGGATACGCAGTATTTT. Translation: CASYQGLVDTQYF.

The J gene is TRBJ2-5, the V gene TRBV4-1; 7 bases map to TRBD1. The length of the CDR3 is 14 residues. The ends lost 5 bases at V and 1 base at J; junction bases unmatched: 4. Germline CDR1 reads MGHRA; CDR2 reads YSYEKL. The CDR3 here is CASSSGQSQETQYF. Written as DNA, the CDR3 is TGCGCCAGCAGCTCGGGACAGAGCCAAGAGACCCAGTACTTC.

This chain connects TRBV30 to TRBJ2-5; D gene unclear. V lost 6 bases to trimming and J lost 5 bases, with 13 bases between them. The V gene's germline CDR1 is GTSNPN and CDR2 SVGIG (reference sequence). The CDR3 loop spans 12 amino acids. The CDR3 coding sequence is TGTGCCTGTCCTAGTTATGGCGAGACCCAGTACTTC. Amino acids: CACPSYGETQYF.

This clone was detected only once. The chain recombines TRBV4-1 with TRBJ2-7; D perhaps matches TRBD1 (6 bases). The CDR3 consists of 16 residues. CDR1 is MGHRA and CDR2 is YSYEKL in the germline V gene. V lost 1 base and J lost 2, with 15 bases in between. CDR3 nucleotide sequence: TGCGCCAGCAGCCAAGGTCCCGGGACATACACCTACGAGCAGTACTTC. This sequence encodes CASSQGPGTYTYEQYF.

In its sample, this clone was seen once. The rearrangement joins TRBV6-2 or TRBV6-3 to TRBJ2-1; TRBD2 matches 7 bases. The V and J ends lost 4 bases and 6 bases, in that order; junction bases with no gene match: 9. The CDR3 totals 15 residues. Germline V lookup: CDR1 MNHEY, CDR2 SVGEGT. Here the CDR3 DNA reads TGTGCCAGCAGTTTGTTTGCGGGAGTAGGCAATGAGCAGTTCTTC. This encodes CASSLFAGVGNEQFF.

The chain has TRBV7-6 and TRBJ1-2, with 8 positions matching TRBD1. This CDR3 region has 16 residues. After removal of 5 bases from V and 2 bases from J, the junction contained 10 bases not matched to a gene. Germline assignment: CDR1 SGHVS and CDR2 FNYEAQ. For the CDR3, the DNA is TGTGCCAGCAGCCCTCGACAGGGGCCAAGCAACTATGGCTACACCTTC. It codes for CASSPRQGPSNYGYTF.

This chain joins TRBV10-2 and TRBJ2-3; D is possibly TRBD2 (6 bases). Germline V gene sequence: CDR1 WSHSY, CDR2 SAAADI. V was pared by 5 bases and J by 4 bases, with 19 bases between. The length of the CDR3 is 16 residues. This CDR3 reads CASSLIPAGSSDTQYF. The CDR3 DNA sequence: TGCGCCAGCAGTTTAATTCCTGCCGGGAGCTCAGATACGCAGTATTTT.

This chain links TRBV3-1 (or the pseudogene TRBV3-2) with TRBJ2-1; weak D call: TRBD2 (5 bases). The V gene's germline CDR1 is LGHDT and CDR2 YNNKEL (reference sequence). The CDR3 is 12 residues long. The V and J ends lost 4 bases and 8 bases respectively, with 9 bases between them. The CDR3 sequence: CASSLGRDEQFF. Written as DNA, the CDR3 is TGTGCCAGCAGCCTTGGGCGGGATGAGCAGTTCTTC.

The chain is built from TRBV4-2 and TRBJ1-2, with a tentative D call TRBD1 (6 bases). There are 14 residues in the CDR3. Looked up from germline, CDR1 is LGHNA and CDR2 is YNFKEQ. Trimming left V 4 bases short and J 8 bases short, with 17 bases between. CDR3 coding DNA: TGTGCCAGCAGCCGGGACACCGCGTCGTTGGGCTACACCTTC. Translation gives CASSRDTASLGYTF.

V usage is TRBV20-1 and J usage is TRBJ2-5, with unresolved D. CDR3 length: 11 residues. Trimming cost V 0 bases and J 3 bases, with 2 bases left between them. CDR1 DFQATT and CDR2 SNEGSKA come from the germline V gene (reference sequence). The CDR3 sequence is CSARDKETQYF. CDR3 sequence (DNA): TGCAGTGCTAGAGATAAAGAGACCCAGTACTTC.

Here the CDR3 DNA reads TGTGCCAGCAGTACACCATTAACGGGGGAGAACACCGGGGAGCTGTTTTTT. This codes for CASSTPLTGENTGELFF. The chain employs TRBV5-4 and TRBJ2-2, with D tentatively TRBD2 (6 bases). CDR1 SGHNT and CDR2 YYREEE come from the germline V gene (reference sequence). The CDR3 consists of 17 residues. V shed 5 bases and J shed 1 base, with 18 bases lying between them.

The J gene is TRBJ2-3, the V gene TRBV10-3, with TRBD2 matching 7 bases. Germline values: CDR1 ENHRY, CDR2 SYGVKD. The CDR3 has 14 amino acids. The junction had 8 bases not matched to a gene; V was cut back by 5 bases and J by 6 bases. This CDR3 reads CAISSGGEADTQYF. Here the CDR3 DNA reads TGTGCCATCAGTTCTGGGGGGGAGGCGGATACGCAGTATTTT.

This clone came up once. The CDR3 spells CASSLGSGEQYF. The CDR3 nucleotides are TGCGCCAGCAGCTTAGGGTCGGGGGAGCAGTACTTC. The rearrangement links TRBV5-1 to TRBJ2-7, with D tentatively TRBD2 (5 bases). The CDR3 is 12 residues long. Per the germline V gene, CDR1 is SGHRS and CDR2 is YFSETQ. Trimming left V 2 bases short and J 7 bases short, with 10 bases between.

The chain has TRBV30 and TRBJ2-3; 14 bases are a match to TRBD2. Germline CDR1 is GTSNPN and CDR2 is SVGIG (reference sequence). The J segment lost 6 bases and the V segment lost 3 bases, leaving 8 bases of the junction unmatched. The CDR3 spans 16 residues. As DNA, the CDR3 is TGTGCCTGGAGCGCGACTAGCGGGAGGGCCTTGGATACGCAGTATTTT. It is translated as CAWSATSGRALDTQYF.

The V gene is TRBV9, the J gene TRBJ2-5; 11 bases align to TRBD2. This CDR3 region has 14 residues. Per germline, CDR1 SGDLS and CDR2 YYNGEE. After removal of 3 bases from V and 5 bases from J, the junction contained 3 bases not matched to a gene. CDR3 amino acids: CASSAASGGETQYF. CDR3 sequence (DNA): TGTGCCAGCAGCGCGGCTAGCGGGGGGGAGACCCAGTACTTC.

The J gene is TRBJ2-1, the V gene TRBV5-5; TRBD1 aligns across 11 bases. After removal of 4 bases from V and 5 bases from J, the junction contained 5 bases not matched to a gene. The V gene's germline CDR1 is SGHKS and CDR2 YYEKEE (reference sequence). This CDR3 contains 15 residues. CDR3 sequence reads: CASSVGQGVDNEQFF. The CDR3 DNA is TGTGCCAGCAGCGTGGGACAGGGGGTCGACAATGAGCAGTTCTTC.

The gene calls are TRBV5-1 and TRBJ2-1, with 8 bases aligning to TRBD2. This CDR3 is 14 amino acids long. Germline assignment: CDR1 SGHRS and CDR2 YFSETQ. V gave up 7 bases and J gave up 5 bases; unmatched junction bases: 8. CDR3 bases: TGCGCCAGCGGCCAGCGGGAGTACGACAATGAGCAGTTCTTC. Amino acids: CASGQREYDNEQFF. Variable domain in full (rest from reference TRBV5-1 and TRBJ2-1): KAGVTQTPRYLIKTRGQQVTLSCSPISGHRSVSWYQQTPGQGLQFLFEYFSETQRNKGNFPGRFSGRQFSNSRSEMNVSTLELGDSALYLCASGQREYDNEQFFGPGTRLTVL.

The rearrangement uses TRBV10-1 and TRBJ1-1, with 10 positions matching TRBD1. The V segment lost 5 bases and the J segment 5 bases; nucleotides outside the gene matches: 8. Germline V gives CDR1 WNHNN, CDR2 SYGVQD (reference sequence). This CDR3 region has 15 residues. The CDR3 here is CASSPKTGGKTEAFF. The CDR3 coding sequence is TGCGCCAGCAGTCCGAAGACAGGGGGCAAGACTGAAGCTTTCTTT.